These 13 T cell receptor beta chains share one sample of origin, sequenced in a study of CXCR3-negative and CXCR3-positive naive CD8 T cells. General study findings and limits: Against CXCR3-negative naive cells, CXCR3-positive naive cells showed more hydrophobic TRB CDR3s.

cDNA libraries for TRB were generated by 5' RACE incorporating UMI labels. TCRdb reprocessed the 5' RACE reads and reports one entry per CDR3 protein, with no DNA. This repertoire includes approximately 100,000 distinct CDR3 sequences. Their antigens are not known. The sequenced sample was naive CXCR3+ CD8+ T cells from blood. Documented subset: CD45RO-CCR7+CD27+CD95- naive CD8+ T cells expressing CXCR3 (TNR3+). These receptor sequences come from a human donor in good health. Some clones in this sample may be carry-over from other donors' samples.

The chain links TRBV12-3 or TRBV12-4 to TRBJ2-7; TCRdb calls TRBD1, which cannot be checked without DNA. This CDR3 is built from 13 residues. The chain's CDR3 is CASSIETGPEQYF.

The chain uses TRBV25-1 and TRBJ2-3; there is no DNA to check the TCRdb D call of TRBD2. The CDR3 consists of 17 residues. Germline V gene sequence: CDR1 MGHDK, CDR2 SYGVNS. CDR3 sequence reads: CASSEYFEGPFTDTQYF.

CDR3 protein: CASSLGSSGWLSTDTQYF. The chain uses TRBV7-2 and TRBJ2-3; TCRdb reports TRBD2, a call that lacks DNA to check it against. This CDR3 contains 18 residues. Germline-derived CDR1 and CDR2 are SGHTA and FQGNSA.

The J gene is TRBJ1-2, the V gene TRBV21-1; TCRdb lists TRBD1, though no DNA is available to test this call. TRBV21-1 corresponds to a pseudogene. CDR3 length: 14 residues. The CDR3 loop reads CASRPPGQGIGYTF.

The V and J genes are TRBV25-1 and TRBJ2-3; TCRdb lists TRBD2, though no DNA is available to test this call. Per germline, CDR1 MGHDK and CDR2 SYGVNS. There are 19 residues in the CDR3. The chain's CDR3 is CASSDFVGGLADSTDTQYF.

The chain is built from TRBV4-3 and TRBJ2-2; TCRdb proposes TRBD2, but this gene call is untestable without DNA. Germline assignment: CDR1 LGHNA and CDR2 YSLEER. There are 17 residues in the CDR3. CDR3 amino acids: CASSQETSSWNTGELFF.

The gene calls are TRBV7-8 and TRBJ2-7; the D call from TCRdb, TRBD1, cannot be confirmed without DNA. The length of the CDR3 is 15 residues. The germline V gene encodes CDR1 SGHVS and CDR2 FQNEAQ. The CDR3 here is CASSFRTGTKYEQYF.

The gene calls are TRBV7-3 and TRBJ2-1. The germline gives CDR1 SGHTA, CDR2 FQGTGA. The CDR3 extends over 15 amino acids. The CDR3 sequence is CASSLSSGEVNEQFF. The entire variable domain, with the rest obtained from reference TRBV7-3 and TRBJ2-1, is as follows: GAGVSQTPSNKVTEKGKYVELRCDPISGHTALYWYRQSLGQGPEFLIYFQGTGAADDSGLPNDRFFAVRPEGSVSTLKIQRTERGDSAVYLCASSLSSGEVNEQFFGPGTRLTVL.

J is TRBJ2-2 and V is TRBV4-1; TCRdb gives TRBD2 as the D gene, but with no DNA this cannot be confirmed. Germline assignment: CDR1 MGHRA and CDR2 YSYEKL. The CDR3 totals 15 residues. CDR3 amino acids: CASSHSGSGEGELFF.

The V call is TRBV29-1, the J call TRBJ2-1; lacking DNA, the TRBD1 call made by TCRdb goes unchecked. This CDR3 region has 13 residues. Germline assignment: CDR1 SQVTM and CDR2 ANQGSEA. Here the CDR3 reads CSVQGGMGDEQFF.

This CDR3 is CAISGSSDVEQYF. V is TRBV10-3 and J is TRBJ2-7; TCRdb proposes TRBD2, but this gene call is untestable without DNA. This CDR3 is built from 13 residues. The V gene's germline CDR1 is ENHRY and CDR2 SYGVKD.

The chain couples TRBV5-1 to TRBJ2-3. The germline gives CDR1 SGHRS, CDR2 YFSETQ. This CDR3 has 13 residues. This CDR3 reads CASSHYGPDTQYF.

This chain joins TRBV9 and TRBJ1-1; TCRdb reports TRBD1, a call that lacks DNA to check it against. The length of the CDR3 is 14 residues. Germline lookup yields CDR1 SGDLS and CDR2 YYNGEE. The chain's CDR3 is CASSVATGAIEAFF.